This entry lists 23 T cell receptor beta chains sequenced from one sample in a study of identical twins. MiXCR, run by TCRdb on the 5' RACE reads, gives a single entry per CDR3 protein. The table lists some 260,000 distinct CDR3 sequences, around 15% of them singletons. Sequencing was performed on memory (CD45RO+) T cells sorted from blood. These receptors were taken from a woman aged 18-35 years in good health.

This clonotype was picked up a small number of times. The chain carries TRBV6-2 or TRBV6-3 and TRBJ2-6; no reliable D call. V dropped 4 bases and J dropped 0 bases, with 7 bases sitting between them. Germline CDR1 is MNHEY and CDR2 is SVGEGT. CDR3 length equals 15 residues. CDR3 residues: CASSFGGSGANVLTF. The DNA of the CDR3 is TGTGCCAGCAGTTTCGGCGGCTCTGGGGCCAACGTCCTGACTTTC.

The rearrangement uses TRBV3-1 and TRBJ2-4; no clear D gene. Per the germline V gene, CDR1 is LGHDT and CDR2 is YNNKEL (reference sequence). The CDR3 is made up of 13 amino acids. V lost 4 bases and J lost 8, with 12 bases in between. The CDR3 protein is CASSRVSQDIQYF. CDR3 DNA sequence: TGTGCCAGCAGCCGAGTCAGCCAAGACATTCAGTACTTC.

The V and J genes are TRBV20-1 and TRBJ1-1; weak D call: TRBD1 (5 bases). Trimming took 6 bases from V and 2 from J, leaving 13 bases between them. The CDR3 is 13 residues long. Germline assignment: CDR1 DFQATT and CDR2 SNEGSKA (reference sequence). The CDR3 bases are TGCAGTGCCGGCAGGGCATTTAACACTGAAGCTTTCTTT. This sequence encodes CSAGRAFNTEAFF.

The chain links TRBV6-5 to TRBJ2-6; D remains ambiguous. Trimming shortened V by 3 bases and J by 0 bases, and 6 bases separated the two germline ends. CDR3 size: 15 residues. Germline V gene lookup returns CDR1 MNHEY and CDR2 SVGAGI. CDR3: CASSYPRSGANVLTF. The CDR3 region has the DNA TGTGCCAGCAGTTATCCCCGCTCTGGGGCCAACGTCCTGACTTTC.

This clonotype was found a few times. The chain couples TRBV6-2 or TRBV6-3 to TRBJ1-1; D ambiguous. This CDR3 contains 15 residues. Per the germline V gene, CDR1 is MNHEY and CDR2 is SVGEGT. With 7 bases removed from V and 1 base from J, the gap between germline ends came to 16 bases. This CDR3 is CASTEVGVGNTEAFF. CDR3 nucleotide sequence: TGTGCCAGCACCGAGGTTGGGGTAGGGAACACTGAAGCTTTCTTT.

This clonotype was picked up a small number of times. The chain combines TRBV20-1 with TRBJ2-7; D possibly corresponds to TRBD1 (6 bases). Per the germline V gene, CDR1 is DFQATT and CDR2 is SNEGSKA (reference sequence). The CDR3 runs 12 residues. Deletions cut 4 bases from V and 6 bases from J, with 13 bases between. The CDR3 sequence: CSAIQYRAEQYF. DNA for the CDR3: TGCAGTGCTATTCAATACAGGGCCGAGCAGTACTTC.

This clonotype was seen ten or more times. V and J are TRBV15 and TRBJ2-1, with TRBD2 matching 9 bases. Unmatched junction bases numbered 2, after V lost 2 bases and J lost 0 bases. The germline gives CDR1 LNHNV, CDR2 YYDKDF (reference sequence). The CDR3 sequence is 16 residues long. The chain's CDR3 is CATSRTSGYSYNEQFF. As DNA, the CDR3 is TGTGCCACCAGCAGAACTAGCGGGTACTCCTACAATGAGCAGTTCTTC.

The chain carries TRBV7-9 and TRBJ2-1; no definite D call. Deletions cut 3 bases from V and 8 bases from J, with 11 bases between. The CDR3 covers 13 residues. Germline lookup yields CDR1 SEHNR and CDR2 FQNEAQ (reference sequence). The CDR3 DNA reads TGTGCCAGCAGCTTTGTTATCGGTTATGAGCAGTTCTTC. It encodes CASSFVIGYEQFF.

This clonotype was observed a few times. V usage is TRBV20-1 and J usage is TRBJ2-3, with 10 nucleotides matching TRBD2. CDR1 DFQATT and CDR2 SNEGSKA come from the germline V gene (reference sequence). Losses at the gene ends were 1 base for V and 2 bases for J; bases not matched to a gene: 3. The CDR3 contains 15 residues. CDR3 coding DNA: TGCAGTGCTAGAGGAGCGGGGGGGCCCACAGATACGCAGTATTTT. It translates to CSARGAGGPTDTQYF.

This clonotype was detected a few times. The rearrangement links TRBV12-5 to TRBJ1-6; D is uncertain. The CDR3 runs 14 residues. V was trimmed by 7 bases and J by 0 bases, leaving 7 bases between them. CDR1 LGHNT and CDR2 FRNRAP come from the germline V gene. The CDR3 spells CASANSSYNSPLHF. CDR3 nucleotide sequence: TGTGCTAGTGCCAATAGCTCCTATAATTCACCCCTCCACTTT.

The chain links TRBV18 to TRBJ2-6, with 9 bases aligning to TRBD1. The CDR3 totals 16 residues. Looked up from germline, CDR1 is KGHSH and CDR2 is LQKENI. J lost 1 base, V lost 3 bases, and 1 base had no gene match. The CDR3 DNA reads TGTGCCAGCTCACCGGGACAGGGTTCTGGGGCCAACGTCCTGACTTTC. It specifies CASSPGQGSGANVLTF.

This chain connects TRBV7-8 to TRBJ2-2, with D perhaps matching TRBD1 or TRBD2 (7 bases each). Germline V gene sequence: CDR1 SGHVS, CDR2 FQNEAQ. The CDR3 runs to 15 residues. Trimming took off 3 bases at V and 6 bases at J, with 14 bases between the two ends. The CDR3 spells CASSFFRGGSGELFF. DNA for the CDR3: TGTGCCAGCAGCTTTTTCAGGGGGGGGTCCGGGGAGCTGTTTTTT.

This clonotype has just a few counts. CDR3 DNA sequence: TGCAGCGTTGAATCAGGGTCTGGCTACACCTTC. It specifies CSVESGSGYTF. This rearrangement joins TRBV29-1 to TRBJ1-2, with D possibly matching TRBD1 (5 bases). Germline CDR1 and CDR2: SQVTM and ANQGSEA. V lost 2 bases to trimming and J lost 7 bases, with 8 bases between them. The CDR3 loop spans 11 amino acids.

The rearrangement links TRBV30 to TRBJ2-6; D not resolved. This CDR3 has 13 amino acids. Per germline, CDR1 GTSNPN and CDR2 SVGIG (reference sequence). The chain's CDR3 is CAHTKVGKGVLTF. The CDR3 DNA reads as TGTGCTCACACCAAAGTGGGGAAAGGCGTCCTGACTTTC.

This rearrangement joins TRBV5-6 to TRBJ2-3; no clear D. Germline CDR1 and CDR2: SGHDT and YYEEEE. V lost 0 bases and J 7 bases, leaving 9 bases between the germline ends. The length of the CDR3 is 13 residues. CDR3: CASSLAVRYTQYF. The CDR3 DNA reads as TGTGCCAGCAGCTTGGCGGTGCGATATACGCAGTATTTT.

This chain uses TRBV5-6 with TRBJ2-3; D not certain. There are 15 residues in the CDR3. V lost 2 bases and J 2 bases, leaving 12 bases between the germline ends. Germline CDR1 and CDR2: SGHDT and YYEEEE. The DNA for the CDR3 is TGTGCCAGCAGCTTCGGGCATATACTCACAGATACGCAGTATTTT. It encodes CASSFGHILTDTQYF. The complete variable domain, with remaining parts taken from reference TRBV5-6 and TRBJ2-3, reads DAGVTQSPTHLIKTRGQQVTLRCSPKSGHDTVSWYQQALGQGPQFIFQYYEEEERQRGNFPDRFSGHQFPNYSSELNVNALLLGDSALYLCASSFGHILTDTQYFGPGTRLTVL.

The V and J genes are TRBV7-9 and TRBJ2-1; 12 bases line up with TRBD2. The CDR3 is made up of 15 amino acids. The V gene's germline CDR1 is SEHNR and CDR2 FQNEAQ (reference sequence). V dropped 7 bases and J dropped 4; count of bases not matched to a gene: 5. The CDR3 here is CASTRLAGEYNEQFF. The CDR3 DNA reads TGTGCCAGCACCCGACTAGCGGGGGAGTACAATGAGCAGTTCTTC.

The rearrangement links TRBV3-1 to TRBJ2-7, with a weak D call TRBD2 (5 bases). V was cut by 0 bases and J by 7 bases, with 10 bases left in between. The CDR3 is made up of 13 amino acids. Germline assignment: CDR1 LGHDT and CDR2 YNNKEL (reference sequence). The CDR3 DNA sequence: TGTGCCAGCAGCCAAGATAGCCGAGGGGAGCAGTACTTC. This gives the protein CASSQDSRGEQYF.

The gene calls are TRBV5-1 and TRBJ2-7, with TRBD1 matching over 8 bases. The CDR3 extends over 14 amino acids. CDR1 and CDR2 from the germline V gene are SGHRS and YFSETQ. Losses at the gene ends were 0 bases for V and 4 bases for J; bases not matched to a gene: 3. The CDR3 DNA reads as TGCGCCAGCAGCTTGGGTGGGACAGGTTACGAGCAGTACTTC. This translates into CASSLGGTGYEQYF.

The V and J genes are TRBV18 and TRBJ2-1; no reliable D call. Germline V lookup: CDR1 KGHSH, CDR2 LQKENI. The CDR3 contains 13 residues. Deletions cut 3 bases from V and 7 bases from J, with 10 bases between. The CDR3 DNA is TGTGCCAGCTCACCGACTGGAAGAAATGAGCAGTTCTTC. It yields the protein CASSPTGRNEQFF.

The table lists this clonotype with many counts. The CDR3 coding sequence is TGCAGCGCCCGGAGCCAAGAGACCCAGTACTTC. Its translation is CSARSQETQYF. The chain employs TRBV29-1 and TRBJ2-5; D gene unclear. Trimming took 7 bases from V and 1 from J, leaving 7 bases between them. Germline V lookup: CDR1 SQVTM, CDR2 ANQGSEA. The CDR3 has 11 amino acids.

The gene calls are TRBV6-1 and TRBJ2-7; D gene ambiguous. The CDR3 is made up of 14 amino acids. CDR1 is MNHNS, CDR2 SASEGT, per germline. Between the trimmed V and J ends, which lost 6 bases and 4 bases, there was a span of 16 bases. CDR3 DNA sequence: TGTGCCAGCAGCCTCCAGGCCACGGTTTACGAGCAGTACTTC. Translated, it gives CASSLQATVYEQYF.

This clonotype was observed a handful of times. V usage is TRBV27 and J usage is TRBJ1-5; D possibly corresponds to TRBD1 (6 bases). The CDR3 runs to 16 residues. The V and J ends lost 6 bases and 0 bases respectively, with 15 bases between them. Germline assignment: CDR1 MNHEY and CDR2 SMNVEV (reference sequence). As DNA, the CDR3 is TGTGCCAGCAGCCCTCGACTCAGGGGTAGCAATCAGCCCCAGCATTTT. It codes for CASSPRLRGSNQPQHF.